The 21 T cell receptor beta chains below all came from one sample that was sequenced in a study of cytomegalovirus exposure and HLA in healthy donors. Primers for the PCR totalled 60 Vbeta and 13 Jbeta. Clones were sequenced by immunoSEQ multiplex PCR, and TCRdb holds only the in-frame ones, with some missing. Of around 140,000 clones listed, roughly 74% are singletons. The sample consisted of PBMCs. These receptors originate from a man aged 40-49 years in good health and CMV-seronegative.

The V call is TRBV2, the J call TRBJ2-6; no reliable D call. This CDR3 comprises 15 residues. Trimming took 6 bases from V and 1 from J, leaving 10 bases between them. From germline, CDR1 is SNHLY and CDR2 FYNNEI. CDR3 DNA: TGTGCCAGCAGATCAGGTTCTTCTGGGGCCAACGTCCTGACTTTC. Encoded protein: CASRSGSSGANVLTF.

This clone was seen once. Written as DNA, the CDR3 is TGTGCCAGCAGCTTTGGGCAGGGGTGGAACACCGGGGAGCTGTTTTTT. This codes for CASSFGQGWNTGELFF. This chain joins TRBV11-3 and TRBJ2-2; D is perhaps TRBD1 (6 bases). The CDR3 sequence is 16 residues long. V shed 3 bases and J shed 1 base, with 12 bases lying between them. Germline V lookup: CDR1 SGHNT, CDR2 YENEEA.

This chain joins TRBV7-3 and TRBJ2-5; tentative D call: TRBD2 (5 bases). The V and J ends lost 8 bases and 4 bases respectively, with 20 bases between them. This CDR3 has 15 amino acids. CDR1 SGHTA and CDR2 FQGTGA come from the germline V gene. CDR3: CASQLNEGSGETQYF. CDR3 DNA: TGTGCCAGCCAGCTGAACGAGGGCTCGGGAGAGACCCAGTACTTC. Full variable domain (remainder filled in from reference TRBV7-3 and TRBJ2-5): GAGVSQTPSNKVTEKGKYVELRCDPISGHTALYWYRQSLGQGPEFLIYFQGTGAADDSGLPNDRFFAVRPEGSVSTLKIQRTERGDSAVYLCASQLNEGSGETQYFGPGTRLLVL.

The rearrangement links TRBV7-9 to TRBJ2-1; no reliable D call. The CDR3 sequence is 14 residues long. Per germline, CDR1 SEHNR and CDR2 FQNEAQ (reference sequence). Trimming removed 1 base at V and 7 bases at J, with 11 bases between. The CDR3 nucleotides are TGTGCCAGCAGCTTAGGTGGTACGGGTAATGAGCAGTTCTTC. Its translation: CASSLGGTGNEQFF.

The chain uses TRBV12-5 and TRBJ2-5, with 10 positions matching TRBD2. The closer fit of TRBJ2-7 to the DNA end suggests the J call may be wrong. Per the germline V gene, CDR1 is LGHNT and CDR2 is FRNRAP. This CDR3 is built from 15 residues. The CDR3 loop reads CASGYLAGVSYEQYF. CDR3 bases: TGTGCTAGTGGCTACCTAGCGGGGGTTTCCTACGAGCAGTACTTC.

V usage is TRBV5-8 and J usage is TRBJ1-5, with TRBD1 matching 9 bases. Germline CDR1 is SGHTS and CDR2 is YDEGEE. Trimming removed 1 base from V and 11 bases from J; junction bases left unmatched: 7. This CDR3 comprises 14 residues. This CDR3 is CASSLTGTGFAQHF. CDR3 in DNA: TGTGCCAGCAGCTTGACCGGGACAGGGTTCGCCCAGCATTTT.

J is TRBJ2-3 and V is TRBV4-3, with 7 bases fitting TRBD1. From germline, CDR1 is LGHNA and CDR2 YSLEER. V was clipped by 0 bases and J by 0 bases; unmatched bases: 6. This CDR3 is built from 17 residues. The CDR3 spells CASSQDIRTGSTDTQYF. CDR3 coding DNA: TGCGCCAGCAGCCAAGATATCAGGACAGGCAGCACAGATACGCAGTATTTT.

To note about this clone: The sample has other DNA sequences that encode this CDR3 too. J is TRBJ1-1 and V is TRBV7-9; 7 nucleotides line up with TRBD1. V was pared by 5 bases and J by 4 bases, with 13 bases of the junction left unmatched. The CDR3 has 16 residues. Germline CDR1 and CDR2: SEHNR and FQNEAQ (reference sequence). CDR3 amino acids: CASSGREGALSTEAFF. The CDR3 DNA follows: TGTGCCAGCAGCGGTAGAGAGGGGGCATTGAGCACTGAAGCTTTCTTT.

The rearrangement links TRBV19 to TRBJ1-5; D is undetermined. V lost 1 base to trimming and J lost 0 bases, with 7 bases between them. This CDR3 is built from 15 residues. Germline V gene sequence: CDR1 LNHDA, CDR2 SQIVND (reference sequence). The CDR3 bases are TGTGCCAGTAGTATAGGTCTCTATAGCAATCAGCCCCAGCATTTT. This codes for CASSIGLYSNQPQHF.

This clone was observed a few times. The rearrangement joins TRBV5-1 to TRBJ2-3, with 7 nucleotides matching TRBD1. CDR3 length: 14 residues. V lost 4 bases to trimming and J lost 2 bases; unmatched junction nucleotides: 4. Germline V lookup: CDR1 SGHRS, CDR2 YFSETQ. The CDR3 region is CASSPGQNTDTQYF. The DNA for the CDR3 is TGCGCCAGCAGCCCGGGACAGAACACAGATACGCAGTATTTT.

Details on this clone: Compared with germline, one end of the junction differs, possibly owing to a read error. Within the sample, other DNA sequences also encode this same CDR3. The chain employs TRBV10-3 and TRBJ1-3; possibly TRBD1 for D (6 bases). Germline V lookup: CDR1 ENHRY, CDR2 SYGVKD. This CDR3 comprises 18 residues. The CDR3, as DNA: TGTGCTATCAGTGGTTTAGGACCAGGGGTATACGGTGGAAACACCATATATTTT. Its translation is CAISGLGPGVYGGNTIYF.

DNA for the CDR3: TGCGCCAGCAGCTTGGAACTAGTTACAAGAGAGACCCAGTACTTC. Its protein product is CASSLELVTRETQYF. The rearrangement links TRBV5-1 to TRBJ2-5; TRBD2 is a possible D gene (5 bases). The CDR3 has 15 amino acids. CDR1 is SGHRS, CDR2 YFSETQ, per germline. The ends were cut back, 0 bases at V and 4 bases at J, with 13 bases in the middle.

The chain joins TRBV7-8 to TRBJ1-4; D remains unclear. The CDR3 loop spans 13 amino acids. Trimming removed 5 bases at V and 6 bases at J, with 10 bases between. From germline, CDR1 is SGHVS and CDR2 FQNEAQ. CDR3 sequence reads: CASSRLSDEKLFF. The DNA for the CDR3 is TGTGCCAGCAGCCGCCTATCGGATGAAAAACTGTTTTTT.

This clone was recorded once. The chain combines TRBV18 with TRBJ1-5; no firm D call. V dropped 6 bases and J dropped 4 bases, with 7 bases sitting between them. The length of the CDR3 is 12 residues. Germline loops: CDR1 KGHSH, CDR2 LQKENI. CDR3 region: CASSAENQPQHF. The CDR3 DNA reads TGTGCCAGCTCGGCGGAGAATCAGCCCCAGCATTTT.

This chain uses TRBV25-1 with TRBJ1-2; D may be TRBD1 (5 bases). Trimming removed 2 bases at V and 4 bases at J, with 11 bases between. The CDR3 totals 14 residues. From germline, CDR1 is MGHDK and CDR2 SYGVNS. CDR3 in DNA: TGTGCCAGCAGTGAAGGGCACAGGACCTATGGCTACACCTTC. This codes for CASSEGHRTYGYTF.

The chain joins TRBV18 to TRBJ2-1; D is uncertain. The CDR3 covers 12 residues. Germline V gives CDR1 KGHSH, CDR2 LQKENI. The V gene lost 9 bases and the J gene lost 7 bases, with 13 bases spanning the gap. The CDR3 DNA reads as TGTGCCAGTTCCGAAAACATGAATGAGCAGTTCTTC. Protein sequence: CASSENMNEQFF.

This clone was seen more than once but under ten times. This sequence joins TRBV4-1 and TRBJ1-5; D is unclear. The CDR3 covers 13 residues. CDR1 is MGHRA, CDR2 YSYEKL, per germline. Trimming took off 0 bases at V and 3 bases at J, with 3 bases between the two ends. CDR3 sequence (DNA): TGCGCCAGCAGCCAAGATAACAATCAGCCCCAGCATTTT. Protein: CASSQDNNQPQHF.

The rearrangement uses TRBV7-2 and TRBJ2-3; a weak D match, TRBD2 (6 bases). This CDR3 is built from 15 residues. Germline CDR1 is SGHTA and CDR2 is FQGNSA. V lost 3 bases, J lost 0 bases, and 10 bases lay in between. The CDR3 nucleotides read TGTGCCAGCAGCTTTCGGGGACTTAGCACAGATACGCAGTATTTT. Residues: CASSFRGLSTDTQYF. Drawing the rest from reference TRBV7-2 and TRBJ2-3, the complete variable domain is GAGVSQSPSNKVTEKGKDVELRCDPISGHTALYWYRQSLGQGLEFLIYFQGNSAPDKSGLPSDRFSAERTGGSVSTLTIQRTQQEDSAVYLCASSFRGLSTDTQYFGPGTRLTVL.

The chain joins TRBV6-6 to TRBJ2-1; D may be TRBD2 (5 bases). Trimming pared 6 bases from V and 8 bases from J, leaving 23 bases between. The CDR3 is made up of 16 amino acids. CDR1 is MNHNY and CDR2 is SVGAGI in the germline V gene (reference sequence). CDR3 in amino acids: CASSPSGSAARHEQFF. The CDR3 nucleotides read TGTGCCAGCAGCCCCTCGGGGTCTGCTGCCCGACATGAGCAGTTCTTC.

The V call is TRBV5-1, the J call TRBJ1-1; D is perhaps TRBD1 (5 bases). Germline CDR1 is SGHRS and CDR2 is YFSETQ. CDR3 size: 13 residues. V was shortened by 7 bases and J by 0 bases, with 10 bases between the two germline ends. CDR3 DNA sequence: TGCGCCAGCGGCCCAGGGATGAACACTGAAGCTTTCTTT. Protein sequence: CASGPGMNTEAFF.

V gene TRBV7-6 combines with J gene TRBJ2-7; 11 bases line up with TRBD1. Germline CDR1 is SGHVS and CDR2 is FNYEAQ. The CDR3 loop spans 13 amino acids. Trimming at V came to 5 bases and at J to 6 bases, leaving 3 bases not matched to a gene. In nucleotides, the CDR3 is TGTGCCAGCAGCGTGGACAGGGGGCGCGAGCAGTACTTC. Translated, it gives CASSVDRGREQYF. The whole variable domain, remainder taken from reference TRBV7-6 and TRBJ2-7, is GAGVSQSPRYKVTKRGQDVALRCDPISGHVSLYWYRQALGQGPEFLTYFNYEAQQDKSGLPNDRFSAERPEGSISTLTIQRTEQRDSAMYRCASSVDRGREQYFGPGTRLTVT.